This is a list of T cell receptor beta chains from one sample in a study of shared clonotypes between healthy human individuals. Generated by immunoSEQ multiplex PCR, the TCRdb table keeps only in-frame clones and is missing some. This sample yields a few million clones, of which 80% to 95% are seen a single time; 0.37% belongs to the top ten. Sequenced input: naive CD4+ T cells from PBMCs. These TCRs come from a man between 18 and 29 years old in good health. Some clones in this sample may be carry-over from other donors' samples. Both conserved end residues are part of each CDR3. Each record gives: clone size, J gene, V gene, D gene, CDR3 DNA, CDR3 protein. The D gene is left open where the match is weak. Size tells how often a clone was seen (once, few, many) or the class of an expanded clone, and some rows leave it out.

NA TRBJ2-2 TRBV4-1 NA TGCGCCAGCAGCGAAAGGAGGGTTATAGACACCGGGGAGCTGTTTTTT CASSERRVIDTGELFF
NA TRBJ1-2 TRBV29-1 NA TGCAGCGTTGGAGACGGTAACTATGGCTACACCTTC CSVGDGNYGYTF
NA TRBJ1-2 TRBV28 NA TGTGCCAGCAGTTTGGGGATGTATGGCTACACCTTC CASSLGMYGYTF
NA TRBJ2-5 TRBV5-1 NA TGCGCCAGCAGCCCCGGTCAGTTCGAGACCCAGTACTTC CASSPGQFETQYF
NA TRBJ2-5 TRBV28 NA TGTGCCAGCAGTTCCTGGGAGACCCAGTACTTC CASSSWETQYF
NA TRBJ2-5 TRBV28 NA TGTGCCAGCACCCGAGGAGGCGGAGAAGAGACCCAGTACTTC CASTRGGGEETQYF
NA TRBJ1-1 TRBV4-3 TRBD1 TGCGCCAGCAGCCGCGGACAGGGAGCCACTGAAGCTTTCTTT CASSRGQGATEAFF
NA TRBJ2-7 TRBV5-1 TRBD2 TGCGCCAGCAGCTTGGGACTAGCTGAACCTACGCCGCAGTACTTC CASSLGLAEPTPQYF
NA TRBJ2-1 TRBV7-3 NA TGTGCCAGCAGTTTGCCACGCGGTGAGCAGTTCTTC CASSLPRGEQFF
NA TRBJ2-7 TRBV7-9 NA TGTGCCAGCAGCCCTGGACTGAGCTCCTACGAGCAGTACTTC CASSPGLSSYEQYF
NA TRBJ2-7 TRBV7-2 NA TGTGCCAGCAGCTCCAGACAGGTCAATGCATACGAGCAGTACTTC CASSSRQVNAYEQYF
few TRBJ1-5 TRBV6-1 TRBD1 TGTGCCAGCACCCCAGGGGGAGGACAGCCCCAGCATTTT CASTPGGGQPQHF
NA TRBJ2-7 TRBV18 NA TGTGCCAGCTCACCAACCTCGGGGGGCCCCGAACCGCCCGAGCAGTACTTC CASSPTSGGPEPPEQYF
NA TRBJ2-2 TRBV28 TRBD2 TGTGCCAGCAGTCCGGTAAGCGGGAGGCCTAGCACCGGGGAGCTGTTTTTT CASSPVSGRPSTGELFF
NA TRBJ2-5 TRBV9 NA TGTGCCAGCAGCCCCAAACCCGGCTCCCCCGCGGAGACCCAGTACTTC CASSPKPGSPAETQYF
NA TRBJ2-5 TRBV4-1 TRBD2 TGCGCCAGCAGCCAAGTTTCACTAGCGTGGGAGACCCAGTACTTC CASSQVSLAWETQYF
NA TRBJ2-7 TRBV28 TRBD2 TGTGCCAGCAGTTTGGGCGGGAGTTTTTCCTACGAGCAGTACTTC CASSLGGSFSYEQYF
NA TRBJ1-2 TRBV28 NA TGTGCCAGCAGGATGCAGGAGTACTATGGCTACACCTTC CASRMQEYYGYTF
NA TRBJ2-1 TRBV7-8 TRBD1 TGTGCCAGCAGCTTAAGACAGGGGGTGGATGAGCAGTTCTTC CASSLRQGVDEQFF
NA TRBJ2-1 TRBV11-2 NA TGTGCCAGCAGCTTAGAGCTCACGTACAATGAGCAGTTCTTC CASSLELTYNEQFF
once TRBJ2-5 TRBV4-2 NA TGTGCCAGCAGCCAGACCTACTTCCCCATCCAAGAGACCCAGTACTTC CASSQTYFPIQETQYF
once TRBJ2-7 TRBV6-1 NA TGTGCCAGCAGTGAGCTATACTACGAGCAGTACTTC CASSELYYEQYF
NA TRBJ2-7 TRBV29-1 NA TGCAGCGGGAGTAAACGTGGCTCCTACGAGCAGTACTTC CSGSKRGSYEQYF
NA TRBJ1-2 TRBV6-5 NA TGTGCCAGCAGCAGGGACTCCAGCGATGGCTACACCTTC CASSRDSSDGYTF
NA TRBJ2-6 TRBV27 TRBD2 TGTGCCAGCAGTGGGGGGGTCGGGCAAGCCAGCTCTGGGGCCAACGTCCTGACTTTC CASSGGVGQASSGANVLTF
once TRBJ1-2 TRBV5-1 NA TGCGCCAGCAGCTTGGTCGGCAGCTCTATGAGCTACACCTTC CASSLVGSSMSYTF
NA TRBJ2-7 TRBV11-3 TRBD1 TGTGCCAGCAGTCTCCAGGGGGCTTTGGGGGAGCAGTACTTC CASSLQGALGEQYF
NA TRBJ2-7 TRBV4-2 NA TGTGCCAGCAGCCAACAAATAGCCCCACCCGCCGGATCCTACGAGCAGTACTTC CASSQQIAPPAGSYEQYF
NA TRBJ1-1 TRBV5-1 NA TGCGCCAGCAGCTTGGACAGGAAAGGGACTGAAGCTTTCTTT CASSLDRKGTEAFF
NA TRBJ2-6 TRBV19 NA TGTGCCAGTTCCAGCCTCTCTGGGGCCAACGTCCTGACTTTC CASSSLSGANVLTF
few TRBJ1-2 TRBV10-3 TRBD1 TGTGCCATCAGCCCAGCGGGACAGCTCTATGGCTACACCTTC CAISPAGQLYGYTF
NA TRBJ2-7 TRBV18 NA TGTGCCAGCTCACCCGCCTCCTACGAGCAGTACTTC CASSPASYEQYF
NA TRBJ2-5 TRBV28 TRBD1 TGTGCCAGCAGTCCGGGACAGGGGGCGGAGACCCAGTACTTC CASSPGQGAETQYF
once TRBJ2-5 TRBV5-1 NA TGCGCCAGCAGCTTGGGTGGACAAGAGACCCAGTACTTC CASSLGGQETQYF
NA TRBJ2-2 TRBV5-1 TRBD2 TGCGCCAGCAGCTTGGTCTCCAGCGGGAGTGCAACCGGGGAGCTGTTTTTT CASSLVSSGSATGELFF